A selection of T cell receptor beta chains follows, all from one sample in a study of blood T cell repertoires in COVID-19. TCRdb's copy holds only in-frame clones and misses some; the assay was immunoSEQ multiplex PCR. The data contain 400,000 to 500,000 clones, roughly 88% of them singletons. Material for sequencing was PBMCs or T cells enriched from blood (not recorded which). The receptors come from a young woman who had been exposed to COVID-19. CDR3s include the opening cysteine and the closing phenylalanine or tryptophan. Each record gives: D gene, V gene, clone size, J gene, CDR3 protein, CDR3 DNA. D genes are given only for firm matches. Only some rows state a clone size, as once, few, many or a class for expanded clones.

D: TRBD1; V: TRBV30; size: NA; J: TRBJ1-5; CDR3: CAWSGTGGNQPQHF; DNA: TGTGCCTGGAGCGGGACAGGGGGAAATCAGCCCCAGCATTTT
D: TRBD2; V: TRBV30; size: NA; J: TRBJ2-5; CDR3: CAWSSGGGGETQYF; DNA: TGTGCCTGGAGTTCTGGCGGGGGGGGAGAGACCCAGTACTTC
D: NA; V: TRBV4-2; size: NA; J: TRBJ1-1; CDR3: CASSPEGRVNTEAFF; DNA: TGTGCCAGCAGCCCGGAGGGACGGGTGAACACTGAAGCTTTCTTT
D: TRBD1; V: TRBV25-1; size: once; J: TRBJ2-7; CDR3: CASAGTGTYEQYF; DNA: TGTGCCAGTGCCGGGACAGGGACCTACGAGCAGTACTTC
D: TRBD1; V: TRBV6-5; size: once; J: TRBJ1-5; CDR3: CASRDRDYNQPQHF; DNA: TGTGCCAGCAGGGACAGGGATTATAATCAGCCCCAGCATTTT
D: NA; V: TRBV4-1; size: NA; J: TRBJ2-1; CDR3: CASSHLGPYNEQFF; DNA: TGCGCCAGCTCCCATTTGGGGCCCTACAATGAGCAGTTCTTC
D: NA; V: TRBV28; size: NA; J: TRBJ2-7; CDR3: CASSFLGSEQYF; DNA: TGTGCCAGCAGTTTCCTCGGGAGCGAGCAGTACTTC
D: TRBD1; V: TRBV5-6; size: once; J: TRBJ1-2; CDR3: CASSLVRQGRRGYTF; DNA: TGTGCCAGCAGCTTAGTCCGACAGGGACGTCGAGGCTACACCTTC
D: TRBD2; V: TRBV7-8; size: NA; J: TRBJ2-5; CDR3: CASSLARTSGMKTQYF; DNA: TGTGCCAGCAGCTTAGCTAGGACTAGCGGGATGAAGACCCAGTACTTC
D: TRBD1; V: TRBV27; size: NA; J: TRBJ2-5; CDR3: CASSLSDRVRGETQYF; DNA: TGTGCCAGCAGTTTATCCGACAGGGTCCGCGGGGAGACCCAGTACTTC
D: NA; V: TRBV25-1; size: NA; J: TRBJ1-1; CDR3: CASSRTGMGTEAFF; DNA: TGTGCCAGCAGTCGGACGGGAATGGGTACTGAAGCTTTCTTT
D: TRBD2; V: TRBV28; size: NA; J: TRBJ2-3; CDR3: CASSLHAGGASSNTQYF; DNA: TGTGCCAGCAGTTTACACGCGGGGGGTGCCTCCTCTAATACGCAGTATTTT
D: NA; V: TRBV28; size: few; J: TRBJ1-5; CDR3: CASSFQVGQPQHF; DNA: TGTGCCAGCAGTTTCCAAGTCGGTCAGCCCCAGCATTTT
D: TRBD1; V: TRBV29-1; size: NA; J: TRBJ2-3; CDR3: CSVHEGMDRGLMDTQYF; DNA: TGCAGCGTTCATGAAGGGATGGACAGGGGGTTAATGGATACGCAGTATTTT
D: TRBD2; V: TRBV13; size: NA; J: TRBJ2-2; CDR3: CASSFPAGAGVAGELFF; DNA: TGTGCCAGCAGCTTCCCCGCGGGAGCGGGGGTGGCCGGGGAGCTGTTTTTT
D: NA; V: TRBV6-2/TRBV6-3; size: NA; J: TRBJ2-5; CDR3: CASSSTQWAGAVTQYF; DNA: TGTGCCAGCAGTTCCACCCAGTGGGCGGGGGCGGTGACCCAGTACTTC
D: NA; V: TRBV6-5; size: NA; J: TRBJ1-4; CDR3: CASRDRPTNEKLFF; DNA: TGTGCCAGCAGAGACAGGCCAACTAATGAAAAACTGTTTTTT
D: TRBD1; V: TRBV6-4; size: NA; J: TRBJ2-1; CDR3: CASSPGTGIKNEQFF; DNA: TGTGCCAGCAGTCCCGGGACAGGGATTAAGAATGAGCAGTTCTTC
D: NA; V: TRBV5-6; size: NA; J: TRBJ1-1; CDR3: CASGRRADGIAFF; DNA: TGTGCCAGCGGACGGCGGGCAGATGGAATTGCTTTCTTT
D: TRBD2; V: TRBV15; size: once; J: TRBJ2-1; CDR3: CATSRARLGRNEQFF; DNA: TGTGCCACCAGCAGAGCCCGGCTCGGGAGGAATGAGCAGTTCTTC
D: TRBD1; V: TRBV9; size: NA; J: TRBJ1-1; CDR3: CASSASRQGRGDTEAFF; DNA: TGTGCCAGCAGCGCAAGCAGACAGGGAAGAGGGGACACTGAAGCTTTCTTT
D: TRBD2; V: TRBV19; size: NA; J: TRBJ2-3; CDR3: CASNLGLAVPTDTQYF; DNA: TGTGCCAGTAACCTCGGGCTAGCGGTACCCACAGATACGCAGTATTTT
D: NA; V: TRBV28; size: NA; J: TRBJ1-2; CDR3: CASSEHTGLYGYTF; DNA: TGTGCCAGCAGTGAACACACAGGCCTCTATGGCTACACCTTC
D: TRBD1; V: TRBV7-2; size: NA; J: TRBJ1-1; CDR3: CASSLWDSREAFF; DNA: TGTGCCAGCAGCTTATGGGACAGCAGAGAAGCTTTCTTT
D: TRBD1; V: TRBV19; size: NA; J: TRBJ2-7; CDR3: CASSISGTGTLEQYF; DNA: TGTGCCAGTAGTATCTCCGGGACAGGGACCCTGGAGCAGTACTTC
D: NA; V: TRBV14; size: NA; J: TRBJ2-7; CDR3: CASSHPGLAPAVYEQYF; DNA: TGTGCCAGCAGCCACCCCGGTTTGGCTCCGGCGGTCTACGAGCAGTACTTC
D: TRBD2; V: TRBV2; size: few; J: TRBJ2-3; CDR3: CASNLAGTGDTQYF; DNA: TGTGCCAGCAACCTAGCGGGAACAGGGGATACGCAGTATTTT
D: NA; V: TRBV7-8; size: NA; J: TRBJ1-4; CDR3: CASSLVTRIEKLFF; DNA: TGTGCCAGCAGCTTAGTGACAAGAATAGAAAAACTGTTTTTT
D: TRBD1; V: TRBV7-2; size: NA; J: TRBJ2-5; CDR3: CASSLGGGSGQETQYF; DNA: TGTGCCAGCAGCTTAGGAGGGGGCTCAGGCCAAGAGACCCAGTACTTC
D: TRBD2; V: TRBV28; size: NA; J: TRBJ2-3; CDR3: CASRPSGARTDTQYF; DNA: TGTGCCAGCAGACCTAGCGGGGCCCGCACAGATACGCAGTATTTT
D: TRBD1; V: TRBV7-2; size: NA; J: TRBJ2-3; CDR3: CASSPSGRGQGTDTQYF; DNA: TGTGCCAGCAGCCCGTCCGGGCGGGGACAGGGGACAGATACGCAGTATTTT
D: TRBD1; V: TRBV6-5; size: NA; J: TRBJ1-4; CDR3: CASRGQGHEKLFF; DNA: TGTGCCAGCAGGGGACAGGGACATGAAAAACTGTTTTTT
D: TRBD1; V: TRBV28; size: NA; J: TRBJ2-4; CDR3: CASSLRQGSLKNIQYF; DNA: TGTGCCAGCAGTTTAAGACAGGGGAGTCTCAAAAACATTCAGTACTTC
D: NA; V: TRBV29-1; size: NA; J: TRBJ2-7; CDR3: CSAAEGNDEQYF; DNA: TGCAGCGCTGCGGAGGGTAATGACGAGCAGTACTTC
D: NA; V: TRBV7-8; size: NA; J: TRBJ2-7; CDR3: CASSLAGSPKEQYF; DNA: TGTGCCAGCAGCTTAGCTGGCTCCCCAAAAGAGCAGTACTTC
D: NA; V: TRBV15; size: NA; J: TRBJ2-2; CDR3: CATSRERGLSGELFF; DNA: TGTGCCACCAGCAGAGAAAGAGGGTTATCCGGGGAGCTGTTTTTT
D: NA; V: TRBV6-5; size: NA; J: TRBJ2-1; CDR3: CASSYVGGRYNEQFF; DNA: TGTGCCAGCAGTTACGTCGGGGGGCGATACAATGAGCAGTTCTTC
D: TRBD1; V: TRBV18; size: NA; J: TRBJ1-6; CDR3: CASSPKAHGQGNNSPLHF; DNA: TGTGCCAGCTCACCAAAGGCTCACGGACAGGGAAATAATTCACCCCTCCACTTT
D: TRBD2; V: TRBV5-1; size: NA; J: TRBJ2-1; CDR3: CASSLVGLAGGERNEQFF; DNA: TGCGCCAGCAGCTTGGTGGGACTAGCGGGAGGGGAAAGGAATGAGCAGTTCTTC
D: NA; V: TRBV11-3; size: once; J: TRBJ2-2; CDR3: CASSLGSGNTGELFF; DNA: TGTGCCAGCAGCTTAGGTTCAGGGAACACCGGGGAGCTGTTTTTT
D: NA; V: TRBV28; size: NA; J: TRBJ1-1; CDR3: CASSLLAGMAFF; DNA: TGTGCCAGCAGTTTATTAGCAGGGATGGCTTTCTTT
D: TRBD2; V: TRBV7-2; size: NA; J: TRBJ2-7; CDR3: CASSLIVVRREEAYEQYF; DNA: TGTGCCAGCAGCTTGATCGTGGTAAGGCGGGAGGAGGCCTACGAGCAGTACTTC
D: TRBD1; V: TRBV5-8; size: NA; J: TRBJ1-1; CDR3: CASSPGQGPQRYTEAFF; DNA: TGTGCCAGCAGCCCGGGACAGGGACCTCAGAGGTACACTGAAGCTTTCTTT
D: TRBD1; V: TRBV24-1; size: NA; J: TRBJ1-2; CDR3: CATSDLRTGGGGYTF; DNA: TGTGCCACCAGTGATTTGCGGACAGGGGGCGGTGGCTACACCTTC
D: TRBD1; V: TRBV18; size: NA; J: TRBJ2-5; CDR3: CASSPRDRGSETQYF; DNA: TGTGCCAGCTCACCACGGGACAGGGGATCGGAGACCCAGTACTTC
D: NA; V: TRBV28; size: NA; J: TRBJ2-5; CDR3: CASSSPPPGSQETQYF; DNA: TGTGCCAGCAGCTCCCCTCCCCCGGGAAGCCAAGAGACCCAGTACTTC
D: TRBD1; V: TRBV18; size: NA; J: TRBJ2-4; CDR3: CASSPPGQGVFIQYF; DNA: TGTGCCAGCTCACCCCCGGGACAGGGGGTGTTCATTCAGTACTTC
D: NA; V: TRBV5-1; size: NA; J: TRBJ1-1; CDR3: CASSYSNTEAFF; DNA: TGCGCCAGCAGCTATAGTAACACTGAAGCTTTCTTT
D: NA; V: TRBV3-1/TRBV3-2; size: NA; J: TRBJ2-2; CDR3: CASSQSPPGLGELFF; DNA: TGTGCCAGCAGCCAATCACCCCCAGGGCTAGGGGAGCTGTTTTTT
D: TRBD2; V: TRBV4-1; size: NA; J: TRBJ2-3; CDR3: CASSQVGRGRGTDTQYF; DNA: TGCGCCAGCAGCCAAGTAGGGCGGGGGAGGGGCACAGATACGCAGTATTTT
D: NA; V: TRBV18; size: NA; J: TRBJ2-5; CDR3: CASSREGVLGTQYF; DNA: TGTGCCAGCTCACGAGAGGGGGTACTTGGGACCCAGTACTTC
D: NA; V: TRBV30; size: NA; J: TRBJ2-1; CDR3: CAWSRLGSSYNEQFF; DNA: TGTGCCTGGTCCCGACTAGGGAGCTCCTACAATGAGCAGTTCTTC
D: NA; V: TRBV28; size: NA; J: TRBJ1-5; CDR3: CASSLPGRSQHF; DNA: TGTGCCAGCAGTTTGCCCGGCAGGTCCCAGCATTTT